The 23 T cell receptor beta chains listed next were all sequenced from one sample in a study of blood T cell repertoires in COVID-19. The protocol was immunoSEQ multiplex PCR, while the TCRdb copy is restricted to in-frame clones and leaves out a portion. The top ten hold 2% to 2.5% of the sample, which has 230,000 or so clones, around 89% seen once. The source material was peripheral blood. All receptors derive from an older woman with COVID-19, enrolled during active disease.

CDR3 sequence: CASSSGTGRYNEQFF. CDR3 sequence (DNA): TGTGCCAGCAGCTCCGGGACAGGCCGATACAATGAGCAGTTCTTC. The chain uses TRBV7-3 and TRBJ2-1; 8 positions agree with TRBD1. The CDR3 totals 15 residues. Germline CDR1 reads SGHTA; CDR2 reads FQGTGA. V trimming: 4 bases; J trimming: 4 bases; junction bases outside the gene matches: 6.

This clone was counted once. The chain has TRBV30 and TRBJ1-5; 7 nucleotides agree with TRBD1. CDR3 size: 13 residues. Germline CDR1 and CDR2: GTSNPN and SVGIG (reference sequence). V lost 0 bases and J lost 6; bases outside the gene matches: 2. CDR3 coding DNA: TGTGCCTGGAGTGTGACAGGGCTTCAGCCCCAGCATTTT. This gives the protein CAWSVTGLQPQHF.

The rearrangement uses TRBV4-1 and TRBJ2-2; TRBD1 aligns across 9 bases. Trimming at V came to 4 bases and at J to 5 bases, leaving 14 bases not matched to a gene. This CDR3 has 18 residues. Germline values: CDR1 MGHRA, CDR2 YSYEKL. CDR3 sequence: CASSPRGQGFERTGELFF. The DNA of the CDR3 is TGCGCCAGCAGCCCGCGGGGACAGGGATTCGAACGAACCGGGGAGCTGTTTTTT.

The chain is built from TRBV6-5 and TRBJ1-2; tentatively, D is TRBD1 (5 bases). Trimming pared 0 bases from V and 12 bases from J, leaving 14 bases between. The CDR3 is 13 amino acids. The germline V gene has CDR1 MNHEY and CDR2 SVGAGI. CDR3 nucleotides: TGTGCCAGCAGTTACTCGGGGGGTGCGGGCCACACCTTC. This gives the protein CASSYSGGAGHTF.

This clone was found once. The chain couples TRBV9 to TRBJ1-1; TRBD1 aligns across 11 bases. The ends lost 4 bases at V and 7 bases at J; junction bases unmatched: 9. The CDR3 covers 15 residues. Looked up from germline, CDR1 is SGDLS and CDR2 is YYNGEE. The CDR3 coding sequence is TGTGCCAGCAGCAGAGGGACAGGGGGACTTGGTGAAGCTTTCTTT. Translated: CASSRGTGGLGEAFF.

V gene TRBV27 combines with J gene TRBJ2-7; D is possibly TRBD1 (6 bases). From germline, CDR1 is MNHEY and CDR2 SMNVEV (reference sequence). V lost 2 bases to trimming and J lost 2 bases, with 10 bases between them. This CDR3 has 14 residues. The CDR3 DNA reads TGTGCCAGCAGTTTACGCAGGGGCGCCTACGAGCAGTACTTC. This encodes CASSLRRGAYEQYF.

The V call is TRBV15, the J call TRBJ2-2; D perhaps matches TRBD2 (6 bases). The CDR3 is 16 residues long. V was pared by 0 bases and J by 5 bases, with 13 bases between. CDR1 and CDR2 (germline): LNHNV, YYDKDF (reference sequence). The chain's CDR3 is CATSRDPGTETGELFF. Here the CDR3 DNA reads TGTGCCACCAGCAGAGATCCTGGGACTGAAACCGGGGAGCTGTTTTTT.

V and J are TRBV29-1 and TRBJ2-1; TRBD2 matches at 13 bases. J lost 6 bases, V lost 4 bases, and 6 bases had no gene match. This CDR3 contains 15 residues. Germline V gives CDR1 SQVTM, CDR2 ANQGSEA. The CDR3 DNA follows: TGCAGCGTTGCTACTAGCGGGGGGGCCTCCAATGAGCAGTTCTTC. Protein: CSVATSGGASNEQFF.

The gene calls are TRBV7-9 and TRBJ1-2; D possibly corresponds to TRBD1 (5 bases). The CDR3 sequence is 14 residues long. Germline lookup yields CDR1 SEHNR and CDR2 FQNEAQ (reference sequence). Trimming removed 4 bases from V and 0 bases from J, with 9 bases in between. CDR3 sequence: CASSSDTTNYGYTF. Here the CDR3 DNA reads TGTGCCAGCAGCTCGGACACAACTAACTATGGCTACACCTTC.

This chain uses TRBV11-2 with TRBJ2-7, with TRBD1 identical over 10 bases. The length of the CDR3 is 19 residues. J gave up 0 bases and V 1 base, and 12 bases lay outside the gene matches. Per the germline V gene, CDR1 is SGHAT and CDR2 is FQNNGV. The CDR3 is CASSLVQGTGASFSYEQYF. The CDR3 DNA reads as TGTGCCAGCAGCTTAGTCCAAGGGACAGGGGCCAGCTTCTCCTACGAGCAGTACTTC.

The gene calls are TRBV5-6 and TRBJ1-6; 8 bases line up with TRBD1. There are 16 residues in the CDR3. Unmatched junction bases numbered 8, after V lost 1 base and J lost 8 bases. Germline-derived CDR1 and CDR2 are SGHDT and YYEEEE. CDR3 loop: CASSLRQGATYSPLHF. CDR3 bases: TGTGCCAGCAGCTTGCGCCAGGGGGCGACCTATTCACCCCTCCACTTT.

This chain links TRBV7-9 with TRBJ1-1, with 8 bases lining up with TRBD1. The CDR3 is 13 amino acids. Germline V CDR1 and CDR2: SEHNR, FQNEAQ (reference sequence). The ends lost 5 bases at V and 5 bases at J; junction bases unmatched: 4. In nucleotides, the CDR3 is TGTGCCAGCAGCCTCCGACAGGGGACTGAAGCTTTCTTT. Translation: CASSLRQGTEAFF.

The chain employs TRBV19 and TRBJ1-1, with D uncertain. The germline gives CDR1 LNHDA, CDR2 SQIVND (reference sequence). The length of the CDR3 is 13 residues. Deletions cut 3 bases from V and 13 bases from J, with 18 bases between. The DNA of the CDR3 is TGTGCCAGTAGTATCCCCCCCCGTTCTTCAGTTTTCTTT. Amino acids: CASSIPPRSSVFF.

The V call is TRBV4-3, the J call TRBJ1-3; D remains ambiguous. This CDR3 is 16 amino acids long. Germline V CDR1 and CDR2: LGHNA, YSLEER. The V end lost 2 bases, the J end lost 2 bases, and 13 bases lay between the germline ends. The DNA for the CDR3 is TGCGCCAGCAGCCAAACCTCGGGGAGGGCTGGAAACACCATATATTTT. The encoded protein is CASSQTSGRAGNTIYF.

CDR3 DNA sequence: TGTGCCAGCAGCTTAAACAGGGGAGCGAACACCGGGGAGCTGTTTTTT. Protein: CASSLNRGANTGELFF. The gene calls are TRBV7-8 and TRBJ2-2, with 7 bases lining up with TRBD1. The CDR3 length is 16 residues. Unmatched junction bases numbered 3, after V lost 2 bases and J lost 0 bases. Germline V gene data show CDR1 as SGHVS and CDR2 as FQNEAQ.

The V gene is TRBV19, the J gene TRBJ1-1; perhaps TRBD1 as D (6 bases). Germline V lookup: CDR1 LNHDA, CDR2 SQIVND (reference sequence). The V end was cut by 1 base, the J end by 8 bases, with 17 bases between. The CDR3 has 15 amino acids. CDR3 loop: CASSIGQAPGVEAFF. DNA for the CDR3: TGTGCCAGTAGTATAGGACAGGCCCCCGGCGTAGAAGCTTTCTTT.

The rearrangement joins TRBV12-3 or TRBV12-4 to TRBJ1-4, with D possibly being TRBD1 (6 bases). This CDR3 spans 13 amino acids. Trimming cost V 6 bases and J 7 bases, with 12 bases left between them. The CDR3 protein is CASRMGALEKLFF. DNA of the CDR3: TGTGCCAGCAGGATGGGGGCGCTTGAAAAACTGTTTTTT.

This chain uses TRBV7-2 with TRBJ1-2; D ambiguous. The germline V gene encodes CDR1 SGHTA and CDR2 FQGNSA. This CDR3 contains 15 residues. The V and J ends lost 0 bases and 2 bases respectively, with 10 bases between them. The CDR3 nucleotides are TGTGCCAGCAGCTTAGCGAAGTCCGGGAACTATGGCTACACCTTC. It translates to CASSLAKSGNYGYTF.

This chain uses TRBV7-9 with TRBJ2-7; 8 bases align to TRBD1. With V trimmed by 1 base and J by 2 bases, 4 bases remained unmatched. CDR1 is SEHNR, CDR2 FQNEAQ, per germline (reference sequence). There are 15 residues in the CDR3. The CDR3 sequence is CASSLGTGFTYEQYF. CDR3 DNA: TGTGCCAGCAGCTTAGGGACAGGGTTTACCTACGAGCAGTACTTC.

CDR3 sequence: CASSEARRTRAGGYTF. CDR3 coding DNA: TGTGCCAGCAGTGAAGCGCGTAGGACCAGGGCTGGTGGCTACACCTTC. V and J are TRBV6-1 and TRBJ1-2; the D gene is possibly TRBD1 (5 bases). The CDR3 runs to 16 residues. Per the germline V gene, CDR1 is MNHNS and CDR2 is SASEGT. Trimming took off 0 bases at V and 7 bases at J, with 18 bases between the two ends.

The CDR3 is CASRAVTDTQYF. The CDR3 DNA reads TGTGCCAGCAGAGCGGTCACAGATACGCAGTATTTT. V gene TRBV12-3 or TRBV12-4 combines with J gene TRBJ2-3; D is perhaps TRBD2 (5 bases). The CDR3 sequence is 12 residues long. V lost 6 bases, J lost 2 bases, and 6 bases lay in between.

The chain carries TRBV11-2 and TRBJ1-1; 7 bases are shared with TRBD1. This CDR3 has 15 residues. The V gene end was trimmed by 0 bases and the J gene end by 1 base; junction bases not matched to a gene: 2. The germline gives CDR1 SGHAT, CDR2 FQNNGV. CDR3 DNA sequence: TGTGCCAGCAGCTTAGAGGGACAGCCGAACACTGAAGCTTTCTTT. Its translation is CASSLEGQPNTEAFF.

This clone was counted a few times. The rearrangement uses TRBV15 and TRBJ1-2, with D possibly TRBD1 on 6 matching bases. The CDR3 length is 15 residues. V lost 1 base to trimming and J lost 6 bases, with 15 bases between them. The germline V gene has CDR1 LNHNV and CDR2 YYDKDF (reference sequence). The CDR3 DNA reads TGTGCCACCAGCAGAGCCCCAGGGCAGGGGCATGGCTACACCTTC. Protein sequence: CATSRAPGQGHGYTF.